One sample yielded the 25 T cell receptor beta chains listed below, sequenced in a study of patients and donors after allogeneic stem cell transplantation. TCRdb reanalysed the RT-PCR reads using MiXCR and keeps one entry per CDR3 protein. The table has over 400,000 distinct CDR3 sequences, 16% seen once. What was sequenced was blood, either unsorted or a sorted T cell fraction (not recorded which). The receptor set was obtained from a human donor who was either an allogeneic HSCT recipient or a stem cell or donor lymphocyte infusion donor (not recorded which). It is not recorded whose cells these are; they may come from a transplant donor.

This chain connects TRBV20-1 to TRBJ2-3, with D possibly matching TRBD2 (6 bases). This CDR3 spans 14 amino acids. Trimming removed 1 base at V and 3 bases at J, with 11 bases between. Germline V gene sequence: CDR1 DFQATT, CDR2 SNEGSKA (reference sequence). This chain's CDR3 is CSARGLALTDTQYF. The CDR3 DNA sequence: TGCAGTGCTAGAGGTCTAGCGTTGACAGATACGCAGTATTTT.

Written as DNA, the CDR3 is TGCGCCAGCAGCCAAGGGTCAGGGGGCTACGAGCAGTACTTC. This sequence encodes CASSQGSGGYEQYF. The chain combines TRBV4-1 with TRBJ2-7; the match to TRBD1 covers 7 bases. Germline CDR1 reads MGHRA; CDR2 reads YSYEKL. The CDR3 sequence is 14 residues long. After removal of 1 base from V and 3 bases from J, the junction contained 3 bases not matched to a gene.

J is TRBJ2-1 and V is TRBV7-9; 8 nucleotides agree with TRBD2. The CDR3 loop spans 12 amino acids. With V trimmed by 11 bases and J by 5 bases, 5 bases remained unmatched. Germline lookup yields CDR1 SEHNR and CDR2 FQNEAQ (reference sequence). CDR3 in amino acids: CAEAGGNNEQFF. The CDR3 DNA sequence: TGTGCCGAGGCGGGGGGAAACAATGAGCAGTTCTTC.

The rearrangement joins TRBV6-1 to TRBJ1-5; D not resolved. Germline V gives CDR1 MNHNS, CDR2 SASEGT. The V end was cut by 2 bases, the J end by 4 bases, with 12 bases between. The CDR3 extends over 15 amino acids. CDR3 nucleotide sequence: TGTGCCAGCAGTGAAATTGGACGGAGGAATCAGCCCCAGCATTTT. It is translated as CASSEIGRRNQPQHF.

This clonotype was observed many times. The CDR3 DNA follows: TGCAGCGTATTTCGACGGATCCTCAGCGATGAGCAGTTCTTC. This sequence encodes CSVFRRILSDEQFF. The chain has TRBV29-1 and TRBJ2-1, with D uncertain. CDR1 and CDR2 from the germline V gene are SQVTM and ANQGSEA. There are 14 residues in the CDR3. The germline V and J ends were trimmed by 6 bases and 8 bases, with 20 bases remaining between them.

This clonotype was counted many times. V gene TRBV4-3 combines with J gene TRBJ2-7; D call uncertain. The CDR3 extends over 15 amino acids. V lost 1 base and J 0 bases, leaving 10 bases between the germline ends. Germline-derived CDR1 and CDR2 are LGHNA and YSLEER. Here the CDR3 DNA reads TGCGCCAGCAGCCAAGTCCCCGGGTTCTCCTACGAGCAGTACTTC. Its protein product is CASSQVPGFSYEQYF.

This clonotype was recorded a few times. The J gene is TRBJ2-3, the V gene TRBV25-1; D is uncertain. The CDR3 extends over 12 amino acids. Germline loops: CDR1 MGHDK, CDR2 SYGVNS. The germline V and J ends were trimmed by 6 bases and 0 bases, with 4 bases remaining between them. The CDR3 is CASRKSTDTQYF. Here the CDR3 DNA reads TGTGCCAGCAGGAAAAGCACAGATACGCAGTATTTT. The full variable domain, with the rest looked up from reference TRBV25-1 and TRBJ2-3, is EADIYQTPRYLVIGTGKKITLECSQTMGHDKMYWYQQDPGMELHLIHYSYGVNSTEKGDLSSESTVSRIRTEHFPLTLESARPSHTSQYLCASRKSTDTQYFGPGTRLTVL.

This clonotype was recorded many times. This chain links TRBV20-1 with TRBJ2-7; D perhaps matches TRBD1 (6 bases). From germline, CDR1 is DFQATT and CDR2 SNEGSKA (reference sequence). V gave up 3 bases and J gave up 2 bases, with 14 bases separating them. This CDR3 contains 14 residues. CDR3 nucleotides: TGCAGTGCTAGTTCTGGACAGCGGACCTACGAGCAGTACTTC. Translated, it gives CSASSGQRTYEQYF.

This clonotype turned up a few times. This sequence joins TRBV5-1 and TRBJ2-7; D may be TRBD1 or TRBD2 (6 bases each). Germline-derived CDR1 and CDR2 are SGHRS and YFSETQ. CDR3 length: 13 amino acids. V was cut by 5 bases and J by 7 bases, with 16 bases left in between. The CDR3 nucleotides are TGCGCCAGCAGGGACTTGGGGGGCAGGGAGCAGTACTTC. Amino acid sequence: CASRDLGGREQYF. Full variable domain (missing parts from reference TRBV5-1 and TRBJ2-7): KAGVTQTPRYLIKTRGQQVTLSCSPISGHRSVSWYQQTPGQGLQFLFEYFSETQRNKGNFPGRFSGRQFSNSRSEMNVSTLELGDSALYLCASRDLGGREQYFGPGTRLTVT.

The CDR3 DNA follows: TGCGCCAGCAGCCCCCTGGGTCAAGGAGGCAGATACACCGGGGAGCTGTTTTTT. Amino acids: CASSPLGQGGRYTGELFF. The V gene is TRBV4-3, the J gene TRBJ2-2, with D tentatively TRBD2 (5 bases). Looked up from germline, CDR1 is LGHNA and CDR2 is YSLEER. The V end was cut by 4 bases, the J end by 3 bases, with 21 bases between. This CDR3 is 18 amino acids long.

This clonotype came up many times. The chain carries TRBV7-6 and TRBJ1-3; TRBD1 is a possible D gene (6 bases). Germline assignment: CDR1 SGHVS and CDR2 FNYEAQ. Trimming took 1 base from V and 3 from J, leaving 7 bases between them. CDR3 length: 14 amino acids. In nucleotides, the CDR3 is TGTGCCAGCAGCTTAGGGACAGATGGAAACACCATATATTTT. This translates into CASSLGTDGNTIYF.

This clonotype has a count of ten or more. The chain joins TRBV29-1 to TRBJ2-2, with 9 bases matching TRBD1. The CDR3 loop spans 14 amino acids. CDR1 SQVTM and CDR2 ANQGSEA come from the germline V gene. V lost 5 bases to trimming and J lost 2 bases; unmatched junction nucleotides: 3. The CDR3 spells CSVLGQGNTGELFF. DNA for the CDR3: TGCAGCGTTCTGGGACAGGGAAACACCGGGGAGCTGTTTTTT.

The rearrangement links TRBV11-2 to TRBJ1-2, with 7 nucleotides matching TRBD1. Germline V gene sequence: CDR1 SGHAT, CDR2 FQNNGV. V lost 3 bases to trimming and J lost 2 bases; unmatched junction nucleotides: 6. The CDR3 covers 15 residues. In DNA, the CDR3 is TGTGCCAGCAGCTTCTTCCAGACAGGGAACTATGGCTACACCTTC. Its translation is CASSFFQTGNYGYTF.

The chain links TRBV18 to TRBJ1-1; D remains unclear. Trimming shortened V by 1 base and J by 3 bases, and 12 bases separated the two germline ends. From germline, CDR1 is KGHSH and CDR2 LQKENI. CDR3 size: 15 residues. This CDR3 is CASSPLSSADTEAFF. The CDR3 DNA reads TGTGCCAGCTCACCACTTTCTTCGGCGGACACTGAAGCTTTCTTT.

V is TRBV24-1 and J is TRBJ1-5, with D uncertain. The germline V and J ends were trimmed by 4 bases and 7 bases, with 13 bases remaining between them. CDR1 KGHDR and CDR2 SFDVKD come from the germline V gene. The CDR3 has 14 residues. The CDR3 region is CATSEVGRWQPQHF. CDR3 DNA sequence: TGTGCCACCAGTGAGGTGGGGAGATGGCAGCCCCAGCATTTT.

A few counts support this clonotype. The gene calls are TRBV5-1 and TRBJ1-2; the D is unclear. V lost 1 base to trimming and J lost 6 bases, with 19 bases between them. The CDR3 consists of 16 residues. Germline V gives CDR1 SGHRS, CDR2 YFSETQ. DNA of the CDR3: TGCGCCAGCAGCTTGAGCCCCCTATCAGCCCGCCATGGCTACACCTTC. Translating gives CASSLSPLSARHGYTF.

This chain joins TRBV30 and TRBJ2-7; 8 bases match TRBD1. The CDR3 runs 12 residues. The germline gives CDR1 GTSNPN, CDR2 SVGIG (reference sequence). The CDR3: CAQTGAAYEQYF. The CDR3, as DNA: TGTGCACAGACAGGGGCGGCCTACGAGCAGTACTTC.

This clonotype was detected ten times or more. This rearrangement joins TRBV29-1 to TRBJ2-5; 9 bases map to TRBD2. V gave up 1 base and J gave up 3 bases; unmatched junction bases: 3. CDR3 length: 14 amino acids. In germline, CDR1 is SQVTM, CDR2 ANQGSEA. The chain's CDR3 is CSVEAGTSKETQYF. The CDR3 nucleotides read TGCAGCGTTGAAGCAGGGACTAGCAAAGAGACCCAGTACTTC. Drawing the rest from reference TRBV29-1 and TRBJ2-5, the complete variable domain is SAVISQKPSRDICQRGTSLTIQCQVDSQVTMMFWYRQQPGQSLTLIATANQGSEATYESGFVIDKFPISRPNLTFSTLTVSNMSPEDSSIYLCSVEAGTSKETQYFGPGTRLLVL.

Many counts were recorded for this clonotype. For the CDR3, the DNA is TGTGCCAGCAGGTGGACAGGGTCGGAGCCCCAGCATTTT. It encodes CASRWTGSEPQHF. V usage is TRBV12-3 or TRBV12-4 and J usage is TRBJ1-5, with 8 bases aligning to TRBD1. The CDR3 runs 13 residues. The V and J ends lost 6 bases and 8 bases, in that order; junction bases with no gene match: 6.

In its sample, this clonotype was seen a few times. The chain is built from TRBV11-3 and TRBJ1-2, with D possibly matching TRBD1 (5 bases). Trimming took 7 bases from V and 4 from J, leaving 19 bases between them. There are 15 residues in the CDR3. Germline loops: CDR1 SGHNT, CDR2 YENEEA. For the CDR3, the DNA is TGTGCCAGCACCGAGGGCCAGGGTCAGGCCTATGGCTACACCTTC. This gives the protein CASTEGQGQAYGYTF.

The chain is built from TRBV7-9 and TRBJ2-7; tentative D call: TRBD2 (7 bases). This CDR3 is 17 amino acids long. The V gene lost 5 bases and the J gene lost 0 bases, with 20 bases spanning the gap. Germline CDR1 reads SEHNR; CDR2 reads FQNEAQ (reference sequence). The CDR3 DNA is TGTGCCAGCAGCCTCCCGGCAAGGGGGGGTCCCTCCTACGAGCAGTACTTC. It translates to CASSLPARGGPSYEQYF.

This clonotype was seen a handful of times. The V gene is TRBV20-1, the J gene TRBJ2-1, with D unresolved. The V gene lost 1 base and the J gene lost 2 bases, with 9 bases spanning the gap. Germline-derived CDR1 and CDR2 are DFQATT and SNEGSKA (reference sequence). The CDR3 spans 14 residues. CDR3 in DNA: TGCAGTGCTAGAGCCCTGGGTACCTACAATGAGCAGTTCTTC. This encodes CSARALGTYNEQFF.

There are many counts of this clonotype. The V gene is TRBV20-1, the J gene TRBJ2-2, with 9 bases lining up with TRBD2. The CDR3 runs to 16 residues. The V segment lost 1 base and the J segment 1 base; nucleotides outside the gene matches: 4. CDR1 DFQATT and CDR2 SNEGSKA come from the germline V gene (reference sequence). In DNA, the CDR3 is TGCAGTGCTAGAGTCCGCGGGGGGGTGAACACCGGGGAGCTGTTTTTT. Protein sequence: CSARVRGGVNTGELFF.

Only a few counts were recorded for this clonotype. The chain links TRBV4-2 to TRBJ2-1, with 10 nucleotides matching TRBD2. The CDR3 has 18 residues. Germline CDR1 and CDR2: LGHNA and YNFKEQ. Trimming took 0 bases from V and 6 from J; bases not matched to a gene: 11. CDR3 in amino acids: CASSQDSQSGRAVNEQFF. The CDR3 DNA reads TGTGCCAGCAGCCAAGATAGTCAAAGCGGGAGGGCCGTCAATGAGCAGTTCTTC.

The V gene is TRBV18, the J gene TRBJ2-7, with TRBD1 matching over 7 bases. Germline values: CDR1 KGHSH, CDR2 LQKENI. V lost 4 bases and J lost 2; bases outside the gene matches: 8. The CDR3 loop spans 15 amino acids. In DNA, the CDR3 is TGTGCCAGCTCACGCCCCAGGACAGGCCCCTACGAGCAGTACTTC. It encodes CASSRPRTGPYEQYF.